This TCR beta chain was retrieved from a study of T-cell reconstitution after alpha-beta-depleted transplantation in children. About this clonotype: No antigen is known for it.

Whole-study findings and limits: Several hundred expanded graft clones reportedly supplied alpha-beta T cells about two months after transplant. T-cell counts and diversity at one year post-transplant came mainly from newly produced T cells.

Per the germline V gene, CDR1 is DFQATT and CDR2 is SNEGSKA (reference sequence). Trimming pared 4 bases from V and 5 bases from J, leaving 16 bases between. This CDR3 spans 14 amino acids. This sample's TCRbeta library carried unique molecular identifier barcodes. TCRdb reprocessed the PCR reads with MiXCR, giving one entry per CDR3 protein. The top ten hold around 36% of the sample, which has approximately 500,000 distinct CDR3 sequences, around 27% seen once. Sequences were derived from PBMCs, sampled before TCRalphabeta/CD19-depleted stem cell transplant. The TCR was taken from a boy under two years old with Wiskott-Aldrich syndrome, due to receive a stem cell transplant. The V gene is TRBV20-1, the J gene TRBJ2-3; D assignment may be TRBD1 or TRBD2 (5 bases each). CDR3 sequence reads: CSAIDGGAGDTQYF. The CDR3 coding sequence is TGCAGTGCTATAGATGGGGGAGCAGGAGATACGCAGTATTTT.